The 30 T cell receptor beta chains listed next were all sequenced from one sample in a study of blood T cells in healthy people across ages. PCR was performed a second time for 7 to 11 cycles using a sample-barcoded 5' primer and a J-beta primer mix. In TCRdb, the 5' RACE reads were re-called with MiXCR into one record per CDR3 protein. The table includes about 810,000 distinct CDR3 sequences, around 36% detected once. Sample: blood. These receptors were obtained from a young man in good health.

The rearrangement links TRBV10-3 to TRBJ1-1; perhaps TRBD1 as D (6 bases). CDR1 is ENHRY and CDR2 is SYGVKD in the germline V gene. This CDR3 is built from 16 residues. The V end was cut by 3 bases, the J end by 0 bases, with 14 bases between. The CDR3: CAISDPKGGMNTEAFF. CDR3 coding DNA: TGTGCCATCAGTGACCCGAAGGGGGGGATGAACACTGAAGCTTTCTTT.

This sequence joins TRBV10-3 and TRBJ1-2; D is uncertain. The CDR3 extends over 13 amino acids. The V end was cut by 0 bases, the J end by 4 bases, with 6 bases between. Germline V gene sequence: CDR1 ENHRY, CDR2 SYGVKD. The CDR3 sequence: CAISESKGYGYTF. In DNA, the CDR3 is TGTGCCATCAGTGAGTCGAAGGGCTATGGCTACACCTTC.

The V and J genes are TRBV5-5 and TRBJ2-1; D unclear. Per the germline V gene, CDR1 is SGHKS and CDR2 is YYEKEE (reference sequence). This CDR3 has 14 amino acids. Trimming took 4 bases from V and 10 from J, leaving 18 bases between them. The CDR3 protein is CASSPPLGSQEQFF. The CDR3 DNA reads as TGTGCCAGCAGCCCACCTTTGGGGTCTCAAGAGCAGTTCTTC.

The chain links TRBV20-1 to TRBJ2-3, with 10 positions matching TRBD1. J was trimmed by 2 bases and V by 6 bases; bases with no gene match: 8. CDR1 is DFQATT and CDR2 is SNEGSKA in the germline V gene (reference sequence). CDR3 size: 15 residues. The CDR3 loop is CSAKKGQGSTDTQYF. The CDR3 region has the DNA TGCAGTGCAAAGAAGGGACAGGGGTCCACAGATACGCAGTATTTT.

This sequence joins TRBV29-1 and TRBJ2-1; D is possibly TRBD2 (7 bases). V shed 7 bases and J shed 6 bases, with 16 bases lying between them. The germline V gene has CDR1 SQVTM and CDR2 ANQGSEA. The CDR3 is 13 residues long. The CDR3 region is CSAAMGGPNEQFF. In DNA form, the CDR3 reads TGCAGCGCCGCGATGGGGGGGCCCAATGAGCAGTTCTTC.

A few counts support this clonotype. The chain recombines TRBV30 with TRBJ1-1; perhaps TRBD1 as D (5 bases). This CDR3 is 14 amino acids long. Germline V gives CDR1 GTSNPN, CDR2 SVGIG (reference sequence). V gave up 0 bases and J gave up 3 bases, with 11 bases separating them. The DNA of the CDR3 is TGTGCCTGGAGTGTGAGGGGAGGGGACACTGAAGCTTTCTTT. This translates into CAWSVRGGDTEAFF.

A few counts support this clonotype. At one end, the junction sequence differs from germline, possibly due to a read error. V gene TRBV7-2 combines with J gene TRBJ1-1, with 9 bases matching TRBD1. Germline loops: CDR1 SGHTA, CDR2 FQGNSA. There are 15 residues in the CDR3. The CDR3 reads CASSLGDRVKTEAFF. The DNA of the CDR3 is TGTGCCAGCAGCTTAGGGGACAGGGTGAAGACTGAAGCTTTCTTT.

The chain links TRBV20-1 to TRBJ1-4; D gene uncertain. V lost 1 base, J lost 6 bases, and 6 bases lay in between. Germline CDR1 is DFQATT and CDR2 is SNEGSKA (reference sequence). The CDR3 has 12 amino acids. This CDR3 reads CSARARDEKLFF. In DNA, the CDR3 is TGCAGTGCTAGAGCACGAGATGAAAAACTGTTTTTT.

This clonotype was recorded a few times. The chain combines TRBV6-5 with TRBJ1-1, with D hard to call. The germline V and J ends were trimmed by 4 bases and 4 bases, with 13 bases remaining between them. The CDR3 is made up of 14 amino acids. CDR1 MNHEY and CDR2 SVGAGI come from the germline V gene. CDR3 nucleotides: TGTGCCAGCAGTTCCACGTGGGCTGGCACTGAAGCTTTCTTT. It specifies CASSSTWAGTEAFF.

The chain has TRBV20-1 and TRBJ1-5; D may be TRBD1 (6 bases). The CDR3 covers 16 residues. Germline V lookup: CDR1 DFQATT, CDR2 SNEGSKA (reference sequence). Between the trimmed V and J ends, which lost 6 bases and 4 bases, there was a span of 22 bases. The CDR3: CSAGGSRGLRNQPQHF. Written as DNA, the CDR3 is TGCAGTGCAGGGGGGAGTAGGGGATTGAGGAATCAGCCCCAGCATTTT.

This clonotype came up once. The chain couples TRBV3-1 to TRBJ2-1; a possible D gene is TRBD1 (5 bases). The end of the DNA is better explained by TRBJ2-7, so the J call may be wrong. The CDR3 runs 13 residues. Germline assignment: CDR1 LGHDT and CDR2 YNNKEL (reference sequence). CDR3 coding DNA: TGTGCCAGCAGCCCTACAGGTTTGGGGGAGCAGTACTTC. Translation gives CASSPTGLGEQYF.

This sequence joins TRBV5-1 and TRBJ2-1; 9 bases match TRBD1. V was pared by 4 bases and J by 7 bases, with 9 bases of the junction left unmatched. CDR1 is SGHRS and CDR2 is YFSETQ in the germline V gene. The CDR3 runs to 15 residues. This CDR3 is CASSEGQGLVNEQFF. The CDR3 nucleotides are TGCGCCAGCAGCGAGGGACAGGGACTGGTGAATGAGCAGTTCTTC. Using reference TRBV5-1 and TRBJ2-1 for the parts outside the CDR3, the full variable domain is KAGVTQTPRYLIKTRGQQVTLSCSPISGHRSVSWYQQTPGQGLQFLFEYFSETQRNKGNFPGRFSGRQFSNSRSEMNVSTLELGDSALYLCASSEGQGLVNEQFFGPGTRLTVL.

The V and J genes are TRBV11-2 and TRBJ2-4; 12 positions agree with TRBD2. The DNA end is more similar to TRBJ2-7, so the J call may be wrong. The germline CDR1 and CDR2 sequences are SGHAT and FQNNGV. The CDR3 is 15 residues long. The CDR3 DNA reads TGTGCCAGCAGCCCTAGCGGGAGGGTCGACTACGAGCAGTACTTC. As protein: CASSPSGRVDYEQYF.

This chain's CDR3 is CASGSRGGGTEAFF. CDR3 DNA: TGTGCCAGCGGCTCGAGAGGGGGTGGCACTGAAGCTTTCTTT. The gene calls are TRBV3-1 and TRBJ1-1; a possible D gene is TRBD1 (6 bases). Trimming shortened V by 8 bases and J by 4 bases, and 17 bases separated the two germline ends. The CDR3 consists of 14 residues. Germline-derived CDR1 and CDR2 are LGHDT and YNNKEL (reference sequence).

The chain employs TRBV5-6 and TRBJ2-2; the D gene is possibly TRBD1 (6 bases). The CDR3 spans 16 residues. From germline, CDR1 is SGHDT and CDR2 YYEEEE. The V gene lost 8 bases and the J gene lost 8 bases, with 25 bases spanning the gap. The CDR3 DNA follows: TGTGCCAGTGACTTACAGGGTCAAGGCGAGCGAGGGGAGCTGTTTTTT. It is translated as CASDLQGQGERGELFF.

This chain connects TRBV6-2 or TRBV6-3 to TRBJ2-7; 9 bases fit TRBD1. The CDR3 is made up of 15 amino acids. V lost 10 bases to trimming and J lost 7 bases; unmatched junction nucleotides: 17. Germline V lookup: CDR1 MNHEY, CDR2 SVGEGT. The CDR3 nucleotides are TGTGCCACGATGTCAGGGACAGGGTACTACAATGAGCAGTACTTC. It yields the protein CATMSGTGYYNEQYF.

In its sample, this clonotype was seen once. The gene calls are TRBV6-5 and TRBJ2-5, with D possibly TRBD2 on 7 matching bases. The CDR3 length is 16 residues. V dropped 8 bases and J dropped 1 base, with 20 bases sitting between them. Germline V CDR1 and CDR2: MNHEY, SVGAGI. The CDR3 region has the DNA TGTGCCAGCTCCCCCCGAGGGGGGGCCTTCCAAGAGACCCAGTACTTC. It encodes CASSPRGGAFQETQYF.

There are a few counts of this clonotype. The J gene is TRBJ1-2, the V gene TRBV4-2; no firm D call. Trimming removed 0 bases from V and 1 base from J, with 6 bases in between. In germline, CDR1 is LGHNA, CDR2 YNFKEQ. The CDR3 is 14 residues long. The CDR3 nucleotides are TGTGCCAGCAGCCAAGACAGCAGTAACTATGGCTACACCTTC. This translates into CASSQDSSNYGYTF.

V is TRBV12-3 or TRBV12-4 and J is TRBJ2-2, with D perhaps given as TRBD1 or TRBD2 (5 bases each). Trimming shortened V by 6 bases and J by 7 bases, and 9 bases separated the two germline ends. The CDR3 has 12 amino acids. CDR3 in DNA: TGTGCCAGCAGATGGGGGTTCGGGGAGCTGTTTTTT. Translated: CASRWGFGELFF.

The CDR3 is CASSLGGALQETQYF. DNA of the CDR3: TGTGCCAGCAGCTTGGGGGGGGCGTTACAAGAGACCCAGTACTTC. This rearrangement joins TRBV7-3 to TRBJ2-5; D is possibly TRBD2 (7 bases). V lost 3 bases, J lost 2 bases, and 13 bases lay in between. The CDR3 length is 15 residues. Per germline, CDR1 SGHTA and CDR2 FQGTGA.

This clonotype was recorded a few times. This chain joins TRBV6-5 and TRBJ1-1; TRBD1 might be the D (5 bases). The CDR3 is 15 residues long. Germline V gene data show CDR1 as MNHEY and CDR2 as SVGAGI. Trimming removed 2 bases at V and 4 bases at J, with 14 bases between. CDR3 sequence reads: CASSYRSRVGTEAFF. CDR3 nucleotides: TGTGCCAGCAGTTACAGGAGCAGGGTGGGCACTGAAGCTTTCTTT.

The rearrangement links TRBV12-3 or TRBV12-4 to TRBJ2-7; the D gene is possibly TRBD1 (6 bases). The end of the DNA is better explained by TRBJ2-5, so the J call may be wrong. The CDR3 consists of 15 residues. Here the CDR3 reads CASTTDTGIRETQYF. The CDR3 DNA sequence: TGTGCCAGCACGACCGATACAGGGATTAGGGAGACCCAGTACTTC.

This clonotype was counted only a few times. CDR3 in amino acids: CASSRNDRQFF. CDR3 nucleotides: TGCGCCAGCAGCCGAAACGATCGGCAGTTCTTC. The rearrangement joins TRBV4-1 to TRBJ2-1, with unresolved D. The CDR3 contains 11 residues. Trimming left V 4 bases short and J 12 bases short, with 10 bases between. The germline CDR1 and CDR2 sequences are MGHRA and YSYEKL.

This clonotype has at least ten counts. The chain couples TRBV12-3 or TRBV12-4 to TRBJ2-3, with TRBD2 as a possible D gene (7 bases). This CDR3 is 16 amino acids long. The V gene lost 5 bases and the J gene lost 3 bases, with 18 bases spanning the gap. CDR3 DNA: TGTGCCAGCAGTCACTACGAGGGGGGGAGTACAGATACGCAGTATTTT. Its translation is CASSHYEGGSTDTQYF.

The J gene is TRBJ1-2, the V gene TRBV10-3, with 7 bases matching TRBD1. This CDR3 is built from 13 residues. V was pared by 6 bases and J by 8 bases, with 9 bases of the junction left unmatched. Germline loops: CDR1 ENHRY, CDR2 SYGVKD. Written as DNA, the CDR3 is TGTGCCATCAGCCCCGAGGGGGCTGACGGCTACACCTTC. Translating gives CAISPEGADGYTF.

The chain has TRBV14 and TRBJ1-2; tentatively, D is TRBD1 (5 bases). The CDR3 spans 17 residues. V was clipped by 4 bases and J by 2 bases, with 20 bases between them. Germline assignment: CDR1 SGHDN and CDR2 FVKESK. CDR3 nucleotides: TGTGCCAGCAGCCCTCGGGTGTGGGGCGGCCAGAACTATGGCTACACCTTC. Its protein is CASSPRVWGGQNYGYTF.

The J gene is TRBJ1-1, the V gene TRBV4-3; the D gene is possibly TRBD1 (5 bases). V dropped 0 bases and J dropped 0 bases, with 8 bases sitting between them. Germline CDR1 LGHNA, CDR2 YSLEER. This CDR3 is built from 15 residues. Here the CDR3 reads CASSQDRGVNTEAFF. For the CDR3, the DNA is TGCGCCAGCAGCCAAGATAGGGGCGTGAACACTGAAGCTTTCTTT.

In its sample, this clonotype was seen many times. J is TRBJ2-3 and V is TRBV20-1, with D possibly matching TRBD2 (5 bases). V was clipped by 6 bases and J by 7 bases, with 23 bases between them. The germline CDR1 and CDR2 sequences are DFQATT and SNEGSKA (reference sequence). The CDR3 is made up of 15 amino acids. CDR3 sequence: CSAFAGEGIVNTQYF. CDR3 nucleotides: TGCAGTGCCTTTGCCGGAGAGGGCATCGTAAATACGCAGTATTTT.

The V call is TRBV25-1, the J call TRBJ2-5, with 8 nucleotides matching TRBD2. This CDR3 contains 17 residues. V lost 3 bases and J lost 11; bases outside the gene matches: 20. CDR1 is MGHDK, CDR2 SYGVNS, per germline. CDR3 nucleotide sequence: TGTGCCAGCAGTGACGGGGGGGGGCGAGGTTCCAACAATGAGCAGTACTTC. Translating it yields CASSDGGGRGSNNEQYF.

About this clonotype itself: Germline and junction disagree at one end, which may indicate a read error. The chain employs TRBV2 and TRBJ2-5, with 7 bases lining up with TRBD1. Looked up from germline, CDR1 is SNHLY and CDR2 is FYNNEI. The CDR3 is 14 amino acids. This chain's CDR3 is CTSRETGVQETQYF. The DNA of the CDR3 is TGTACCAGCAGGGAAACAGGGGTCCAAGAGACCCAGTACTTC.